The source of this T cell receptor (beta chain) is a study of blood T cell repertoires in COVID-19. In the study overall: Sites across the United States, Italy and Spain contributed samples from acute and convalescent COVID-19.

The authors' processing: Amplification of reference gene primers was used by the study to estimate nucleated cell counts. The assay was immunoSEQ multiplex PCR, and TCRdb's table has in-frame clones only and misses some. The V and J calls and clone size come from that table; D and trimming were worked out from the DNA. The sample consists of 130,000 or so clones, more than 75% of them appearing once. Germline V gene sequence: CDR1 SGHTA, CDR2 FQGNSA. Trimming took 5 bases from V and 2 from J; bases not matched to a gene: 8. The CDR3 has 17 amino acids. V and J are TRBV7-2 and TRBJ2-6; 8 bases match TRBD2. The source is a man aged 70-80 years with active COVID-19. The sequencing sample was made of peripheral blood. In nucleotides, the CDR3 is TGTGCCAGCAGCACTTCGGCGGGGGGCGCTGGGGCCAACGTCCTGACTTTC. It yields the protein CASSTSAGGAGANVLTF.